The sequence of this T cell receptor (beta chain) was determined in a study of persistence of HIV-infected CD4 T cells. Study summary: Suppressive ART had lasted a median of roughly eight years.

About this clone itself: Its matching antigen is unknown.

CDR3 size: 13 residues. Germline assignment: CDR1 SQVTM and CDR2 ANQGSEA. V lost 6 bases and J lost 6; bases outside the gene matches: 8. Anti-CD3/anti-CD28 beads served as a nonspecific positive control stimulus. Responding CD4+ T cells were sorted by upregulation of both CD40 ligand and CD69. Sequencing used immunoSEQ version 4 in survey mode. Profiling relied on immunoSEQ multiplex PCR, and the TCRdb table lists in-frame clones only, not all of them. This table has 35,000 to 50,000 clones, more than 80% appearing once. The sequence came from an adult man with HIV who was CMV-seropositive. The sequenced sample was CD4+ T cells sorted from PBMCs after roughly 18-hour stimulation, obtained from a patient who received antiretroviral therapy. The chain links TRBV29-1 to TRBJ2-1; 7 positions match TRBD2. Here the CDR3 DNA reads TGCAGCGTGGGGGAGACTAGCAGCAATGAGCAGTTCTTC. This codes for CSVGETSSNEQFF.